The source of this TCR beta chain is a study of blood T cell repertoires in COVID-19. Study summary: Italy, Spain and the United States were the sources of the convalescent and acute COVID-19 samples. T cells, B-cell-depleted T cells, or PBMCs provided the cDNA or gDNA that served as material.

Original data processing: Amplification of reference gene primers was used by the study to estimate nucleated cell counts. Using immunoSEQ multiplex PCR, the repertoire was profiled, and TCRdb retains in-frame clones only, with some absent. V and J calls and clone size are copied from that table; D and trimming were computed from the DNA. The table shows 250,000 to 400,000 clones, with under 90% occurring only once. Seattle cases were enrolled at active infection and followed longitudinally. Trimming shortened V by 0 bases and J by 5 bases, and 10 bases separated the two germline ends. The CDR3 totals 14 residues. Germline CDR1 is LNHNV and CDR2 is YYDKDF (reference sequence).

Input material: peripheral blood. J is TRBJ1-1 and V is TRBV15, with a weak D call TRBD1 (5 bases). This clonotype originated in a woman aged 25 to 45 with COVID-19, enrolled during active disease. CDR3 sequence: CATSREAGRTEAFF. The DNA of the CDR3 is TGTGCCACCAGCAGAGAAGCGGGACGGACTGAAGCTTTCTTT.